The present T cell receptor (beta chain) was sequenced within a study of blood T cell repertoires in COVID-19. On the study more broadly: Acute and convalescent COVID-19 specimens originated in the United States, Italy and Spain. T cells, B-cell-depleted T cells, or PBMCs provided the cDNA or gDNA that served as material.

A few counts support this clone. Germline CDR1 is MNHNS and CDR2 is SASEGT. After removal of 2 bases from V and 2 bases from J, the junction contained 7 bases not matched to a gene. The CDR3 extends over 17 amino acids. Authors' processing steps: The assay estimated nucleated cells by amplifying reference gene primers. TCRdb keeps only in-frame clones here, not all; method: immunoSEQ multiplex PCR. The DNA was the basis for D and trimming; V, J and clone size are from that table. The sample has around 63,000 clones; about 87% are singletons. The chain combines TRBV6-1 with TRBJ2-2, with 8 nucleotides matching TRBD2. The TCR comes from a man between 60 and 75 years old with acute or convalescent COVID-19. Sequencing was done on a sample of peripheral blood. The CDR3 loop is CASSERVAGGNTGELFF. The CDR3 DNA sequence: TGTGCCAGCAGTGAACGGGTGGCGGGGGGAAACACCGGGGAGCTGTTTTTT.